The 3 T cell receptor beta chains given below trace back to one sample, sequenced in a study of CD8 T cells in ankylosing spondylitis. TCRdb used MiXCR to reprocess the 5' RACE reads, holding one entry per CDR3 protein. The table has approximately 520,000 distinct CDR3 sequences, approximately 5% seen once. General study findings and limits: Made up of about eight highly homologous variants, a TCR beta motif appeared characteristic of ankylosing spondylitis blood.

No antigen is known for these receptors. Input material: blood, either unsorted or a sorted T cell fraction (not recorded which). The receptors were sampled from a male donor with ankylosing spondylitis.

This clonotype was observed many times. The chain joins TRBV7-2 to TRBJ1-5; the D is unclear. This CDR3 is 13 amino acids long. V lost 5 bases, J lost 8 bases, and 13 bases lay in between. The germline CDR1 and CDR2 sequences are SGHTA and FQGNSA. This chain's CDR3 is CASSLFAREPQHF. Here the CDR3 DNA reads TGTGCCAGCAGCCTCTTTGCCCGGGAGCCCCAGCATTTT.

This clonotype was seen many times. The rearrangement joins TRBV29-1 to TRBJ2-5; D is unclear. Trimming took off 4 bases at V and 3 bases at J, with 9 bases between the two ends. The CDR3 is 12 amino acids. Germline CDR1 SQVTM, CDR2 ANQGSEA. CDR3 sequence (DNA): TGCAGCGTTGTAGTTTCCGAAGAGACCCAGTACTTC. It specifies CSVVVSEETQYF.

This clonotype was recorded a few times. CDR3: CASSPGLAIYEQYF. The CDR3 DNA reads as TGTGCCAGCAGCCCGGGACTAGCGATCTACGAGCAGTACTTC. The rearrangement uses TRBV7-2 and TRBJ2-7, with 10 bases aligning to TRBD2. The V segment lost 5 bases and the J segment 3 bases; nucleotides outside the gene matches: 4. The CDR3 spans 14 residues. Germline assignment: CDR1 SGHTA and CDR2 FQGNSA.